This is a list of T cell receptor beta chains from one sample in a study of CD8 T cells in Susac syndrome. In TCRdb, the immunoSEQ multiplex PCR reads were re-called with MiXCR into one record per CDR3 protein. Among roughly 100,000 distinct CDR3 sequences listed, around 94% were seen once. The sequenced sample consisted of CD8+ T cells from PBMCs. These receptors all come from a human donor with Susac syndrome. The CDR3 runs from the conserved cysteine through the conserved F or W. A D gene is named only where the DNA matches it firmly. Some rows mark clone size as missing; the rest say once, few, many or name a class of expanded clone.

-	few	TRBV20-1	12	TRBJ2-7	TGCAGTGCTAGGGAAGGGGAGCGGGAGCAGTACTTC	CSAREGEREQYF
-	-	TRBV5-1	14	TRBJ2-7	TGCGCCAGCAGCTCGGGGACGGAATCCTACGAGCAGTACTTC	CASSSGTESYEQYF
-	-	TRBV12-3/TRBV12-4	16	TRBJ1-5	TGTGCCAGCGGAGATGAGGGGGGCGCGGCAAATCAGCCCCAGCATTTT	CASGDEGGAANQPQHF
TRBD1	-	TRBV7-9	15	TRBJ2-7	TGTGCCAGCAGCTCGCCCGGGACAGGGCCCTACGAGCAGTACTTC	CASSSPGTGPYEQYF
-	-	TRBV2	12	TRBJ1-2	TGTGCCAGCAAGGGCAGCTACTATGGCTACACCTTC	CASKGSYYGYTF
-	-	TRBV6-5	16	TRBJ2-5	TGTGCCAGCAGAACTCGGGACACCTCACCCAAAGAGACCCAGTACTTC	CASRTRDTSPKETQYF
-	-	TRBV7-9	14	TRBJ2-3	TGTGCCAGCAGCCACCCGGGGGCAGGGGAGACGCAGTATTTT	CASSHPGAGETQYF
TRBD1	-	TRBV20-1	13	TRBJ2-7	TGCAGTGCTAGCGTGACAGGGGGATACGAGCAGTACTTC	CSASVTGGYEQYF
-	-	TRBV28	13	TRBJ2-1	TGTGCCAGCAGTCGCCTTAGACAGACTGAGCAGTTCTTC	CASSRLRQTEQFF
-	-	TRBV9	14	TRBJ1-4	TGTGCCAGCAGCATCGGGACGTCGAATGAAAAACTGTTTTTT	CASSIGTSNEKLFF
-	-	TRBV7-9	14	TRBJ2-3	TGTGCCAGCACCCCGCCGGTGAGCACAGATACGCAGTATTTT	CASTPPVSTDTQYF
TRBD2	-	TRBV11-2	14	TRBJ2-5	TGTGCCAGCAGCTCCACTACTAGCGACGAGACCCAGTACTTC	CASSSTTSDETQYF
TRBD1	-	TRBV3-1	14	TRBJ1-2	TGTGCCAGCAGCCTGGACAGGGGGAACTATGGCTACACCTTC	CASSLDRGNYGYTF
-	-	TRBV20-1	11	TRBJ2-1	TGCAGTGCTAGAGGGGAAATGGAGCAGTTCTTC	CSARGEMEQFF
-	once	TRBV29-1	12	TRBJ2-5	TGCAGCGTTGAAACTGGTGGAGAGACCCAGTACTTC	CSVETGGETQYF
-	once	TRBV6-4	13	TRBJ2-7	TGTGCCAGCAGTGAGGGTCCGACCTACGAGCAGTACTTC	CASSEGPTYEQYF
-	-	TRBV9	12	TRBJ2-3	TGTGCCAGCAGCGACCCCCCAGATACGCAGTATTTT	CASSDPPDTQYF
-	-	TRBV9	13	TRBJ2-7	TGTGCCAGCAGCGGGACAGCGGCTTACGAGCAGTACTTC	CASSGTAAYEQYF
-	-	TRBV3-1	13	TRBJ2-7	TGTGCCAGCAGCCAAGATAGCCCCAACGAGCAGTACTTC	CASSQDSPNEQYF
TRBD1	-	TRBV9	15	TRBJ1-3	TGTGCCAGCAGCGTAGGGGACAGCGAAGGAAACACCATATATTTT	CASSVGDSEGNTIYF
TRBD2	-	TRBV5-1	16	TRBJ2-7	TGCGCCAGCAGCTCCGGGATTAGCGGGGGAGCCTACGAGCAGTACTTC	CASSSGISGGAYEQYF
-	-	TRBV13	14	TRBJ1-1	TGTGCCAGCAGCTTAGGGACACCGAACACTGAAGCTTTCTTT	CASSLGTPNTEAFF
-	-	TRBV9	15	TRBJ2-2	TGTGCCAGCAGCGTAGGGGGGCTTAACACCGGGGAGCTGTTTTTT	CASSVGGLNTGELFF
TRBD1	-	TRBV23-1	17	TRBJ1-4	TGCGCCAGCAGTCTCGCGGGGGGGACAGCAACTAATGAAAAACTGTTTTTT	CASSLAGGTATNEKLFF
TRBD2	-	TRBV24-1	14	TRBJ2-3	TGTGCCACCAGTGAGCGGGGGTCCACAGATACGCAGTATTTT	CATSERGSTDTQYF
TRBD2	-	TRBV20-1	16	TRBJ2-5	TGCAGTGCATCCGACTCGACAGCGGGGCACCAAGAGACCCAGTACTTC	CSASDSTAGHQETQYF
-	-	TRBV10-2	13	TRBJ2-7	TGCGCCAGCCTCGAGGGACGGAGCTACGAGCAGTACTTC	CASLEGRSYEQYF
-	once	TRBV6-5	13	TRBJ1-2	TGTGCCAGCAGCGCAGGGGCCCTCGGGGGCTACACCTTC	CASSAGALGGYTF
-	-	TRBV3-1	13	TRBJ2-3	TGTGCCAGCAGCCAAGTTGAAGGAGATACGCAGTATTTT	CASSQVEGDTQYF
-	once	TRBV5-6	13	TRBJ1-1	TGTGCCAGCAGCCAGGACAGCCACACTGAAGCTTTCTTT	CASSQDSHTEAFF
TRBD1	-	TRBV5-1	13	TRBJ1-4	TGCGCCAGCAGCCAACCAGGGGGAGAAAAACTGTTTTTT	CASSQPGGEKLFF
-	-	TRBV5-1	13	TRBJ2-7	TGCGCCAGCAGCCCAACGTATTCCTACGAGCAGTACTTC	CASSPTYSYEQYF
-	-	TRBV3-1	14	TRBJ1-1	TGTGCCAGCAGCCAAGCTGGCAGCAACACTGAAGCTTTCTTT	CASSQAGSNTEAFF
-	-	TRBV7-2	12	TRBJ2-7	TGTGCCAGCAGCTTATACTCCTACGAGCAGTACTTC	CASSLYSYEQYF
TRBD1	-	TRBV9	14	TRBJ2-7	TGTGCCAGCAGCCCCCGGACAGGGGAGTACGAGCAGTACTTC	CASSPRTGEYEQYF
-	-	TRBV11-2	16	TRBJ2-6	TGTGCCAGCAGCTTACCGGGCTTCTCTGGGGCCAACGTCCTGACTTTC	CASSLPGFSGANVLTF
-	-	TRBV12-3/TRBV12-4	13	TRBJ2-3	TGTGCCAGCAGTTGGGTTAGCACAGATACGCAGTATTTT	CASSWVSTDTQYF
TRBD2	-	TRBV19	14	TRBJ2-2	TGTGCCAGTAGTGAGCGGGGGGCGAACGGGGAGCTGTTTTTT	CASSERGANGELFF
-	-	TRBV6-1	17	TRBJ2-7	TGTGCCAGCAGTGAGCCAAGACAGGCGAAATTACCCTACGAGCAGTACTTC	CASSEPRQAKLPYEQYF
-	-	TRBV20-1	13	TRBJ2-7	TGCAGTGCTAGCCCCGGGAGCCCATACGAGCAGTACTTC	CSASPGSPYEQYF
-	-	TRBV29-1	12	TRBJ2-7	TGCAGCGTTTTACAGGAGTCCTACGAGCAGTACTTC	CSVLQESYEQYF
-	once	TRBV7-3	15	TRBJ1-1	TGTGCCAGCAGCTCAGATTCAAGGGCTAACACTGAAGCTTTCTTT	CASSSDSRANTEAFF